The 26 T cell receptor beta chains given below trace back to one sample, sequenced in a study of blood T cell repertoires in COVID-19. TCRdb's table, derived via immunoSEQ multiplex PCR, lists solely in-frame clones and lacks some. Of some 100,000 clones listed, 88% are singletons. The sequencing input was peripheral blood. Receptor source: a woman aged 70-85 years with acute or convalescent COVID-19.

V usage is TRBV18 and J usage is TRBJ1-1; 7 bases are a match to TRBD1. The CDR3 consists of 16 residues. CDR1 is KGHSH and CDR2 is LQKENI in the germline V gene. V was clipped by 4 bases and J by 1 base; unmatched bases: 9. DNA for the CDR3: TGTGCCAGCTCACAGACAGGGCCGAGGGGGAACACTGAAGCTTTCTTT. Translating it yields CASSQTGPRGNTEAFF. The entire variable domain, with the rest obtained from reference TRBV18 and TRBJ1-1, is as follows: NAGVMQNPRHLVRRRGQEARLRCSPMKGHSHVYWYRQLPEEGLKFMVYLQKENIIDESGMPKERFSAEFPKEGPSILRIQQVVRGDSAAYFCASSQTGPRGNTEAFFGQGTRLTVV.

The J gene is TRBJ2-3, the V gene TRBV13; possibly TRBD1 for D (7 bases). Germline assignment: CDR1 PRHDT and CDR2 FYEKMQ (reference sequence). Trimming removed 5 bases at V and 2 bases at J, with 20 bases between. The CDR3 contains 17 residues. CDR3 sequence reads: CASSQSQGGPFTDTQYF. The CDR3 DNA reads as TGTGCCAGCAGCCAAAGCCAGGGGGGACCGTTCACAGATACGCAGTATTTT. Full variable domain (remainder filled in from reference TRBV13 and TRBJ2-3): AAGVIQSPRHLIKEKRETATLKCYPIPRHDTVYWYQQGPGQDPQFLISFYEKMQSDKGSIPDRFSAQQFSDYHSELNMSSLELGDSALYFCASSQSQGGPFTDTQYFGPGTRLTVL.

This clone was recorded only once. This rearrangement joins TRBV6-1 to TRBJ1-2; a possible D gene is TRBD1 (5 bases). The CDR3 has 14 amino acids. Germline values: CDR1 MNHNS, CDR2 SASEGT. V lost 1 base to trimming and J lost 4 bases, with 10 bases between them. CDR3 region: CASSEGAGPYGYTF. CDR3 sequence (DNA): TGTGCCAGCAGTGAAGGCGCGGGACCCTATGGCTACACCTTC.

The V and J genes are TRBV9 and TRBJ2-3; tentative D call: TRBD2 (6 bases). There are 18 residues in the CDR3. The germline V gene encodes CDR1 SGDLS and CDR2 YYNGEE. The V end was cut by 3 bases, the J end by 2 bases, with 22 bases between. CDR3 protein: CASSAQVGGDLFTDTQYF. CDR3 DNA: TGTGCCAGCAGCGCCCAGGTCGGCGGGGACCTGTTCACAGATACGCAGTATTTT.

This clone was found once. CDR3 nucleotide sequence: TGCGCCAGCAGTCGGGACAGGGGAGTGGATGGCTACACCTTC. It yields the protein CASSRDRGVDGYTF. V usage is TRBV5-1 and J usage is TRBJ1-2; 10 bases align to TRBD1. CDR3 size: 14 residues. With V trimmed by 5 bases and J by 6 bases, 7 bases remained unmatched. Germline V gives CDR1 SGHRS, CDR2 YFSETQ.

V and J are TRBV28 and TRBJ2-2; possibly TRBD1 for D (6 bases). The V gene lost 4 bases and the J gene lost 1 base, with 13 bases spanning the gap. Germline values: CDR1 MDHEN, CDR2 SYDVKM. The CDR3 consists of 16 residues. CDR3 protein: CASSYLTGGNTGELFF. In DNA, the CDR3 is TGTGCCAGCAGTTACCTGACAGGTGGGAACACCGGGGAGCTGTTTTTT.

The table lists this clone with a few counts. The gene calls are TRBV28 and TRBJ1-1, with D hard to call. Germline V CDR1 and CDR2: MDHEN, SYDVKM. The CDR3 has 13 amino acids. The V end lost 3 bases, the J end lost 7 bases, and 12 bases lay between the germline ends. CDR3 DNA: TGTGCCAGCAGTTTGGTGTGGAGAGGTGAAGCTTTCTTT. Translating it yields CASSLVWRGEAFF.

J is TRBJ2-4 and V is TRBV6-1, with D perhaps matching TRBD1 (6 bases). V was cut by 4 bases and J by 0 bases, with 13 bases left in between. This CDR3 spans 16 amino acids. Germline CDR1 is MNHNS and CDR2 is SASEGT. CDR3 in DNA: TGTGCCAGCAGTGGACGACAGGTGGTAGCCAAAAACATTCAGTACTTC. It is translated as CASSGRQVVAKNIQYF.

The rearrangement links TRBV10-3 to TRBJ2-3, with D perhaps TRBD2 (6 bases). There are 14 residues in the CDR3. The V gene's germline CDR1 is ENHRY and CDR2 SYGVKD. With 2 bases removed from V and 8 bases from J, the gap between germline ends came to 14 bases. The CDR3 is CAISEDRDLSTQYF. The CDR3 region has the DNA TGTGCCATCAGTGAGGACCGGGACTTAAGTACGCAGTATTTT.

The gene calls are TRBV19 and TRBJ1-1; 7 positions agree with TRBD1. V lost 5 bases, J lost 5 bases, and 14 bases stayed unmatched. The V gene's germline CDR1 is LNHDA and CDR2 SQIVND (reference sequence). The CDR3 spans 16 residues. CDR3 DNA: TGTGCCAGTAGTCCCCGACAGGGATTGTATCCGACTGAAGCTTTCTTT. It translates to CASSPRQGLYPTEAFF.

The gene calls are TRBV2 and TRBJ2-3; 9 bases align to TRBD2. Germline V gene lookup returns CDR1 SNHLY and CDR2 FYNNEI. The CDR3 spans 17 residues. The V segment lost 5 bases and the J segment 5 bases; nucleotides outside the gene matches: 14. The CDR3 nucleotides read TGTGCCAGCAGTTCCCGAGGGGCGGGGGGGATAAGAGATACGCAGTATTTT. Its protein is CASSSRGAGGIRDTQYF.

This chain joins TRBV5-4 and TRBJ2-5; TRBD1 matches 9 bases. Germline V gene data show CDR1 as SGHNT and CDR2 as YYREEE (reference sequence). Germline trimming cut 3 bases from V and 5 bases from J; bases unmatched to any gene: 11. This CDR3 has 16 residues. The CDR3 DNA follows: TGTGCCAGCAGCTCTGGCCGGGACAGGGAGGCGGAGACCCAGTACTTC. Amino acids: CASSSGRDREAETQYF.

The V and J genes are TRBV12-2 and TRBJ1-2; TRBD1 is taken as the D call from the table, unchecked against the DNA. TRBV12-2 is described as a pseudogene. The length of the CDR3 is 14 residues. CDR3 sequence: CASRLAWALYGYTF. CDR3 DNA: TGTGCAAGTCGCTTAGCGTGGGCCCTATATGGCTACACCTTC.

The chain recombines TRBV12-3 or TRBV12-4 with TRBJ2-7, with 11 nucleotides matching TRBD2. The CDR3 runs 13 residues. V was pared by 7 bases and J by 12 bases, with 11 bases of the junction left unmatched. In DNA form, the CDR3 reads TGTGCCAGCACCCTAGCGGGGGGCCCTCACACGTACTTC. Translated, it gives CASTLAGGPHTYF.

The chain employs TRBV7-9 and TRBJ2-7, with 9 bases identical to TRBD1. CDR1 is SEHNR, CDR2 FQNEAQ, per germline (reference sequence). V shed 5 bases, J shed 4 bases, and the junction held 9 bases outside the gene matches. The CDR3 loop spans 15 amino acids. The CDR3 DNA sequence: TGTGCCAGCAGCCCAAGCCCGGGACAGGGTTACGAGCAGTACTTC. Its translation is CASSPSPGQGYEQYF.

The chain carries TRBV3-1 (or the pseudogene TRBV3-2) and TRBJ1-2; no definite D call. The germline gives CDR1 LGHDT, CDR2 YNNKEL (reference sequence). Trimming cost V 8 bases and J 4 bases, with 11 bases left between them. The CDR3 length is 12 residues. The CDR3 is CASYGGLYGYTF. The CDR3 DNA reads TGTGCCAGCTACGGCGGCCTCTATGGCTACACCTTC.

This chain joins TRBV24-1 and TRBJ1-1; D gene ambiguous. V was cut by 1 base and J by 2 bases, with 10 bases left in between. Germline CDR1 and CDR2: KGHDR and SFDVKD. This CDR3 region has 15 residues. In DNA form, the CDR3 reads TGTGCCACCAGTGATTTTCCCGCACAAAACACTGAAGCTTTCTTT. Encoded protein: CATSDFPAQNTEAFF.

The V and J genes are TRBV4-2 and TRBJ2-2; 9 nucleotides agree with TRBD2. The CDR3 sequence is 18 residues long. J lost 4 bases, V lost 1 base, and 10 bases had no gene match. In germline, CDR1 is LGHNA, CDR2 YNFKEQ. The CDR3 loop reads CASSQVSGGLSGTGELFF. The DNA for the CDR3 is TGTGCCAGCAGCCAAGTTAGCGGGGGCCTTTCGGGCACCGGGGAGCTGTTTTTT.

This clone came up once. This chain connects TRBV24-1 to TRBJ2-1; no clear D. The CDR3 is made up of 14 amino acids. V was cut by 5 bases and J by 0 bases, with 7 bases left in between. CDR1 and CDR2 (germline): KGHDR, SFDVKD. CDR3 protein: CATSGGSSYNEQFF. The CDR3 DNA sequence: TGTGCCACCAGTGGTGGCAGCTCCTACAATGAGCAGTTCTTC.

The J gene is TRBJ2-1, the V gene TRBV18; tentative D call: TRBD2 (6 bases). V lost 1 base, J lost 4 bases, and 14 bases lay in between. Germline lookup yields CDR1 KGHSH and CDR2 LQKENI. This CDR3 is built from 16 residues. The CDR3 nucleotides are TGTGCCAGCTCACCACTTTCTAGCGAGATATACAATGAGCAGTTCTTC. This sequence encodes CASSPLSSEIYNEQFF.

This clone was observed a single time. The CDR3 DNA sequence: TGTGCCAGCAGGGGGCTGGAGACCCAGTACTTC. Protein product: CASRGLETQYF. The rearrangement uses TRBV6-5 and TRBJ2-5; a possible D gene is TRBD1 (5 bases). V was shortened by 6 bases and J by 5 bases, with 7 bases between the two germline ends. The germline gives CDR1 MNHEY, CDR2 SVGAGI. The CDR3 is 11 amino acids.

CDR3 sequence: CSVEEGADGWVVTF. CDR3 sequence (DNA): TGCAGCGTTGAAGAAGGGGCGGACGGCTGGGTCGTCACCTTC. This rearrangement joins TRBV29-1 to TRBJ1-2, with D perhaps matching TRBD1 (5 bases). Per germline, CDR1 SQVTM and CDR2 ANQGSEA. CDR3 size: 14 residues. V was shortened by 0 bases and J by 13 bases, with 21 bases between the two germline ends.

V is TRBV2 and J is TRBJ1-1, with TRBD1 as a possible D gene (6 bases). Trimming left V 5 bases short and J 4 bases short, with 17 bases between. The CDR3 length is 15 residues. CDR1 and CDR2 from the germline V gene are SNHLY and FYNNEI. The CDR3 reads CASSTPGHGGTEAFF. In nucleotides, the CDR3 is TGTGCCAGCAGTACCCCGGGACATGGGGGCACTGAAGCTTTCTTT.

This chain uses TRBV14 with TRBJ2-7; 7 positions match TRBD1. The germline V gene has CDR1 SGHDN and CDR2 FVKESK. This CDR3 comprises 15 residues. V lost 1 base and J lost 3; bases outside the gene matches: 6. CDR3 in amino acids: CASSQVRDSLYEQYF. The CDR3 nucleotides read TGTGCCAGCAGCCAAGTTCGGGACAGTCTCTACGAGCAGTACTTC.

This rearrangement joins TRBV9 to TRBJ2-1, with D unresolved. V was pared by 4 bases and J by 0 bases, with 8 bases between. The CDR3 covers 14 residues. Germline V gene data show CDR1 as SGDLS and CDR2 as YYNGEE. CDR3 nucleotides: TGTGCCAGCAGCCCCAGCGACTCCTACAATGAGCAGTTCTTC. This encodes CASSPSDSYNEQFF.

J is TRBJ2-7 and V is TRBV2; D perhaps matches TRBD1 (6 bases). The CDR3 consists of 13 residues. V lost 6 bases and J lost 0, with 9 bases in between. Germline V lookup: CDR1 SNHLY, CDR2 FYNNEI. The CDR3: CASRRTASYEQYF. The CDR3 DNA reads TGTGCCAGCAGACGGACAGCCTCCTACGAGCAGTACTTC.